This paragraph reports one TCR beta chain. Its antigen is not known. This sample was taken from a study of siplizumab effects on memory and regulatory T cells. Study-wide findings and caveats: Proliferating clones, CD4+ or CD8+, lacked an assignable naive or memory phenotype in roughly 75-95% of cases.

This CDR3 contains 13 residues. CDR1 and CDR2 (germline): SGHAT, FQNNGV. V was cut by 5 bases and J by 6 bases, with 12 bases left in between. The assay looked at approximately 10^5 TCR templates in each sample. Sequencing used immunoSEQ multiplex PCR; TCRdb keeps in-frame clones, though not all of them. The table includes more than 95,000 clones, over 85% detected once. Material: Tregs sorted from blood. This sequence joins TRBV11-2 and TRBJ2-3; D remains ambiguous. This receptor was taken from a human donor in good health. CDR3 sequence: CASSTQIGDTQYF. The DNA for the CDR3 is TGTGCCAGCAGCACCCAGATCGGGGATACGCAGTATTTT.